This T cell receptor beta chain is from a study of blood T cell repertoires in COVID-19. About the research overall: There were acute and convalescent COVID-19 samples, and they came from the United States, Italy and Spain. T cells, B-cell-depleted T cells, or PBMCs provided the cDNA or gDNA that served as material.

The authors' processing: Amplification with reference gene primers provided the estimates of nucleated cell counts. Profiled with immunoSEQ multiplex PCR; TCRdb holds only in-frame clones, not every one. V and J calls and clone size come straight from that table; D and trimming were deduced from the DNA. The table has 150,000 to 180,000 clones, approximately 80% seen once; the top ten hold roughly 29%. Sequencing was done on a sample of peripheral blood. The source is a woman aged 60-75 years with acute or convalescent COVID-19.

As DNA, the CDR3 is TGTGCCAGCAGCTTAGGTCTAGCGGGGGGCCCACAGGAGACCCAGTACTTC. This translates into CASSLGLAGGPQETQYF. This chain links TRBV7-2 with TRBJ2-5; 11 positions match TRBD2. This CDR3 spans 17 amino acids. V trimming: 1 base; J trimming: 5 bases; junction bases outside the gene matches: 9. The germline V gene has CDR1 SGHTA and CDR2 FQGNSA.